These 24 T cell receptor beta chains were all obtained from the same sample, sequenced in a study of T cell repertoires in cytomegalovirus infection. TCRdb itself ran the reads through MiXCR, one entry per CDR3 protein. The data contain 150,000 or so distinct CDR3 sequences, about 6.1% of them singletons. The specimen sequenced was PBMCs. The receptors here all came from a human donor in good health (CMV status not recorded). Some clones in this sample may be carry-over from other donors' samples.

This clonotype was recorded many times. This chain joins TRBV7-2 and TRBJ2-7; 8 bases map to TRBD1. Germline CDR1 and CDR2: SGHTA and FQGNSA. With V trimmed by 4 bases and J by 1 base, 3 bases remained unmatched. The CDR3 length is 14 residues. The CDR3 protein is CASSSQGASYEQYF. DNA for the CDR3: TGTGCCAGCAGCTCCCAGGGGGCGTCCTACGAGCAGTACTTC.

This clonotype qualifies as medium-sized. The rearrangement links TRBV7-2 to TRBJ1-1; TRBD1 matches 7 bases. Looked up from germline, CDR1 is SGHTA and CDR2 is FQGNSA. The CDR3 length is 13 residues. V lost 1 base, J lost 7 bases, and 3 bases stayed unmatched. Written as DNA, the CDR3 is TGTGCCAGCAGCTTAGACAGGGGTGGTGAAGCTTTCTTT. Translation: CASSLDRGGEAFF.

V and J are TRBV11-2 and TRBJ1-3; D unresolved. V dropped 0 bases and J dropped 12 bases, with 9 bases sitting between them. In germline, CDR1 is SGHAT, CDR2 FQNNGV. CDR3 length equals 12 residues. The CDR3 region is CASSLEGSLIYF. CDR3 DNA: TGTGCCAGCAGCTTAGAAGGCAGTCTCATATATTTT.

This clonotype was recorded many times. The CDR3 sequence is CASSSGQGGYEQYF. CDR3 DNA sequence: TGTGCCAGCAGCTCCGGACAGGGTGGGTACGAGCAGTACTTC. V is TRBV11-2 and J is TRBJ2-7, with TRBD1 identical over 8 bases. CDR3 length: 14 amino acids. V lost 4 bases to trimming and J lost 4 bases; unmatched junction nucleotides: 6. CDR1 and CDR2 from the germline V gene are SGHAT and FQNNGV.

This clonotype was seen repeatedly, ten times or more. The genes are TRBV23-1 and TRBJ1-1; D perhaps matches TRBD1 (5 bases). TRBV23-1 is an open reading frame whose function is uncertain. This CDR3 has 14 amino acids. The V end was cut by 4 bases, the J end by 1 base, with 10 bases between. CDR3 loop: CASSPQDGNTEAFF. In DNA form, the CDR3 reads TGCGCCAGCAGTCCACAGGACGGGAACACTGAAGCTTTCTTT.

This clonotype was detected many times. The rearrangement joins TRBV10-2 to TRBJ2-1, with 9 bases lining up with TRBD2. J gave up 3 bases and V 5 bases, and 2 bases lay outside the gene matches. The CDR3 extends over 14 amino acids. Germline assignment: CDR1 WSHSY and CDR2 SAAADI. In DNA form, the CDR3 reads TGCGCCAGCAGTCCAGCGGGGGGCTACAATGAGCAGTTCTTC. Protein sequence: CASSPAGGYNEQFF.

This clonotype has just a few counts. This sequence joins TRBV2 and TRBJ1-5, with 9 bases aligning to TRBD1. The CDR3 runs to 16 residues. CDR1 is SNHLY and CDR2 is FYNNEI in the germline V gene. Germline trimming cut 8 bases from V and 1 base from J; bases unmatched to any gene: 9. CDR3 region: CASSVEGTGSNQPQHF. The CDR3 DNA sequence: TGTGCCAGCTCCGTCGAAGGGACAGGGAGCAATCAGCCCCAGCATTTT.

This clonotype was seen at least ten times. The chain joins TRBV7-9 to TRBJ1-2, with D possibly TRBD1 on 5 matching bases. Germline assignment: CDR1 SEHNR and CDR2 FQNEAQ (reference sequence). The germline V and J ends were trimmed by 5 bases and 4 bases, with 20 bases remaining between them. The CDR3 contains 16 residues. The DNA of the CDR3 is TGTGCCAGCAGCCCGCCGGCAGGGTTGAGCCTCTATGGCTACACCTTC. Translating it yields CASSPPAGLSLYGYTF.

This clonotype has ten or more counts. This chain joins TRBV7-2 and TRBJ1-1; tentatively, D is TRBD1 (5 bases). This CDR3 is 12 amino acids long. Germline CDR1 SGHTA, CDR2 FQGNSA. With 7 bases removed from V and 9 bases from J, the gap between germline ends came to 15 bases. The DNA for the CDR3 is TGTGCCAGCACTTTAATAGGGGCTCAAGCTTTCTTT. Translating gives CASTLIGAQAFF.

This clonotype was counted at least ten times. The gene calls are TRBV7-2 and TRBJ1-6; D call uncertain. The CDR3 is made up of 15 amino acids. Germline V gene data show CDR1 as SGHTA and CDR2 as FQGNSA. V lost 5 bases to trimming and J lost 6 bases, with 14 bases between them. The CDR3 loop is CASSPPDGINSPLHF. CDR3 nucleotides: TGTGCCAGCAGCCCCCCGGACGGCATTAATTCACCCCTCCACTTT.

The chain employs TRBV20-1 and TRBJ1-6; TRBD1 aligns across 8 bases. The CDR3 runs to 11 residues. Germline V lookup: CDR1 DFQATT, CDR2 SNEGSKA (reference sequence). The V and J ends lost 5 bases and 10 bases, in that order; junction bases with no gene match: 1. Written as DNA, the CDR3 is TGCAGTGCTGGACAGGGCTCACCCCTCCACTTT. Translated, it gives CSAGQGSPLHF.

Only a few counts were recorded for this clonotype. The chain couples TRBV28 to TRBJ2-5; no definite D call. V lost 2 bases and J lost 2, with 9 bases in between. The V gene's germline CDR1 is MDHEN and CDR2 SYDVKM. The CDR3 sequence is 14 residues long. Here the CDR3 reads CASSLRPDQETQYF. CDR3 bases: TGTGCCAGCAGTTTACGGCCAGATCAAGAGACCCAGTACTTC. Using reference TRBV28 and TRBJ2-5 for the parts outside the CDR3, the full variable domain is DVKVTQSSRYLVKRTGEKVFLECVQDMDHENMFWYRQDPGLGLRLIYFSYDVKMKEKGDIPEGYSVSREKKERFSLILESASTNQTSMYLCASSLRPDQETQYFGPGTRLLVL.

This clonotype was detected ten times or more. The chain joins TRBV7-2 to TRBJ1-3; D ambiguous. The ends were cut back, 5 bases at V and 0 bases at J, with 8 bases in the middle. This CDR3 spans 14 amino acids. The germline CDR1 and CDR2 sequences are SGHTA and FQGNSA. The CDR3 DNA reads as TGTGCCAGCAGCCTAGAACTCTCTGGAAACACCATATATTTT. This gives the protein CASSLELSGNTIYF.

The table lists this clonotype with a few counts. The germline gene is not matched at one end of the junction; a read error may be the cause. The rearrangement links TRBV28 to TRBJ1-5, with 9 nucleotides matching TRBD1. The CDR3 is 16 residues long. Germline lookup yields CDR1 MDHEN and CDR2 SYDVKM. In DNA form, the CDR3 reads TGTGCCAGCAGCTTATCGGGACAGGGTCGGGGTCAGCCCCAGCATTTT. Its protein product is CASSLSGQGRGQPQHF.

This clonotype was seen many times. The chain uses TRBV19 and TRBJ1-5; weak D call: TRBD1 (5 bases). Trimming shortened V by 0 bases and J by 6 bases, and 6 bases separated the two germline ends. The CDR3 is 13 residues long. From germline, CDR1 is LNHDA and CDR2 SQIVND (reference sequence). This CDR3 is CASSIEGTQPQHF. CDR3 coding DNA: TGTGCCAGTAGTATAGAGGGGACTCAGCCCCAGCATTTT. Full variable domain (missing parts from reference TRBV19 and TRBJ1-5): DGGITQSPKYLFRKEGQNVTLSCEQNLNHDAMYWYRQDPGQGLRLIYYSQIVNDFQKGDIAEGYSVSREKKESFPLTVTSAQKNPTAFYLCASSIEGTQPQHFGDGTRLSIL.

This clonotype has at least ten counts. The CDR3 protein is CASSSNLRGLAGELFF. The DNA of the CDR3 is TGTGCCAGCAGCTCCAACCTCAGGGGGCTTGCCGGGGAGCTGTTTTTT. This chain uses TRBV7-3 with TRBJ2-2; the match to TRBD1 covers 8 bases. CDR3 length: 16 amino acids. V gave up 4 bases and J gave up 6 bases; unmatched junction bases: 10. Germline lookup yields CDR1 SGHTA and CDR2 FQGTGA.

This clonotype occurred a few times. The CDR3, as DNA: TGTGCCAGTAGTCTCGCGGCGGAACTTAATTCACCCCTCCACTTT. Residues: CASSLAAELNSPLHF. This chain joins TRBV19 and TRBJ1-6, with unresolved D. CDR3 length equals 15 residues. The V end was cut by 5 bases, the J end by 6 bases, with 14 bases between. The germline V gene has CDR1 LNHDA and CDR2 SQIVND (reference sequence).

This clonotype was found many times. The CDR3 protein is CASGLAPLPGQVTYGYTF. CDR3 sequence (DNA): TGTGCTAGTGGTTTGGCCCCACTTCCGGGACAGGTTACTTATGGCTACACCTTC. The J gene is TRBJ1-2, the V gene TRBV12-5; 8 bases agree with TRBD1. V lost 1 base, J lost 5 bases, and 15 bases stayed unmatched. Germline V gene lookup returns CDR1 LGHNT and CDR2 FRNRAP. The CDR3 has 18 amino acids.

This clonotype was picked up many times. The rearrangement joins TRBV19 to TRBJ1-2, with D perhaps matching TRBD1 (5 bases). This CDR3 is built from 13 residues. Germline V lookup: CDR1 LNHDA, CDR2 SQIVND (reference sequence). The V end lost 3 bases, the J end lost 2 bases, and 7 bases lay between the germline ends. CDR3 loop: CASSMQGNYGYTF. The CDR3 bases are TGTGCCAGTAGTATGCAGGGCAACTATGGCTACACCTTC.

This clonotype showed up many times. This chain links TRBV28 with TRBJ2-7, with TRBD1 matching over 7 bases. The V segment lost 5 bases and the J segment 0 bases; nucleotides outside the gene matches: 10. Germline V lookup: CDR1 MDHEN, CDR2 SYDVKM. CDR3 length: 16 residues. Here the CDR3 reads CASSPPGQLSSYEQYF. The CDR3, as DNA: TGTGCCAGCAGTCCCCCGGGACAGCTTTCCTCCTACGAGCAGTACTTC.

This clonotype was recorded a few times. This chain's CDR3 is CASSALTGPRGTGELFF. CDR3 in DNA: TGTGCCAGCAGCGCCCTGACAGGCCCCCGGGGGACCGGGGAGCTGTTTTTT. The V gene is TRBV9, the J gene TRBJ2-2; either TRBD1 or TRBD2 may supply D (6 bases each). The V and J ends lost 3 bases and 5 bases respectively, with 20 bases between them. Germline CDR1 SGDLS, CDR2 YYNGEE. The CDR3 loop spans 17 amino acids.

This clonotype was seen repeatedly, ten times or more. V is TRBV7-2 and J is TRBJ1-1; the D is unclear. This CDR3 region has 15 residues. V was trimmed by 1 base and J by 11 bases, leaving 20 bases between them. Germline CDR1 and CDR2: SGHTA and FQGNSA. CDR3 coding DNA: TGTGCCAGCAGCTTAGTGTCCCAGGCCACGGACCGCGCTTTCTTT. This codes for CASSLVSQATDRAFF.

There are a few counts of this clonotype. The V and J genes are TRBV10-3 and TRBJ2-1; 10 bases match TRBD1. Trimming took 0 bases from V and 7 from J; bases not matched to a gene: 9. The CDR3 extends over 17 amino acids. The germline V gene has CDR1 ENHRY and CDR2 SYGVKD. CDR3 DNA sequence: TGTGCCATCAGTGAGTCGGAACGGGACAGGGGTCGAAATGAGCAGTTCTTC. This sequence encodes CAISESERDRGRNEQFF.

This clonotype has at least ten counts. The chain joins TRBV27 to TRBJ1-6; D unresolved. CDR1 MNHEY and CDR2 SMNVEV come from the germline V gene (reference sequence). The germline V and J ends were trimmed by 0 bases and 9 bases, with 6 bases remaining between them. The CDR3 consists of 13 residues. The CDR3 sequence: CASSLSPRSPLHF. CDR3 in DNA: TGTGCCAGCAGTTTATCGCCCCGTTCACCCCTCCACTTT.